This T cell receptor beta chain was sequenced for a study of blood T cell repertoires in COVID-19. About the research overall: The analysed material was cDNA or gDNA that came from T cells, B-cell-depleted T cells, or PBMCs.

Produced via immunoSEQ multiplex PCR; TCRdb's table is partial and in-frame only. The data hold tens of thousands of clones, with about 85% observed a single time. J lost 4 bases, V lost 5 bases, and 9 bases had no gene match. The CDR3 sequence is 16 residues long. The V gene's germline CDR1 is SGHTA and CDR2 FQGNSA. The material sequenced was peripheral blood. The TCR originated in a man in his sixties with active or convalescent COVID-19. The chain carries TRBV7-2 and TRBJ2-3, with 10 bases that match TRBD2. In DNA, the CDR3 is TGTGCCAGCAGCAATCAGCGGGGGGGCGGCTCAGATACGCAGTATTTT. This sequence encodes CASSNQRGGGSDTQYF.